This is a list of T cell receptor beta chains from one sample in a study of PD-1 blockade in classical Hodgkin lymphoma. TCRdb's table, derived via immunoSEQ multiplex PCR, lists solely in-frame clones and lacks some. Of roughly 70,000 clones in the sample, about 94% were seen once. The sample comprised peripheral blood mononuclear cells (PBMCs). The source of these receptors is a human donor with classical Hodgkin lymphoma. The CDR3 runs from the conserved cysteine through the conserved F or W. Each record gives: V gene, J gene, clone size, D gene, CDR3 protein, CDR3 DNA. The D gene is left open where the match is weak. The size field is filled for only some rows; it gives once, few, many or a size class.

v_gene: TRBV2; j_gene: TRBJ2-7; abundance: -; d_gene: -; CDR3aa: CATTLSMEQYF; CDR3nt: TGTGCCACCACCCTGAGTATGGAGCAGTACTTC
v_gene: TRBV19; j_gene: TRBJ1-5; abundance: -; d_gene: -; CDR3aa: CASSISDGGHQPQHF; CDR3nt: TGTGCCAGTAGTATATCCGACGGAGGACACCAGCCCCAGCATTTT
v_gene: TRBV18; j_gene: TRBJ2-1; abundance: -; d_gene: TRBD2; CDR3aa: CASSPPGLAGGSEQFF; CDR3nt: TGTGCCAGCTCACCACCGGGACTAGCGGGGGGTTCCGAGCAGTTCTTC
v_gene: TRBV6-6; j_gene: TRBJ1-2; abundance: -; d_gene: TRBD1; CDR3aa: CASTLGQSSGYTF; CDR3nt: TGTGCCAGCACCCTGGGACAGTCGAGTGGCTACACCTTC
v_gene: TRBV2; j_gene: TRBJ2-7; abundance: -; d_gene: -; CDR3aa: CASTSEGEQYF; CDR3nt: TGTGCCAGCACAAGTGAGGGGGAGCAGTACTTC
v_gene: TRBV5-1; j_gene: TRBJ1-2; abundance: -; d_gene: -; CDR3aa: CASSLALNYGYTF; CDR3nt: TGCGCCAGCAGCTTGGCCCTCAACTATGGCTACACCTTC
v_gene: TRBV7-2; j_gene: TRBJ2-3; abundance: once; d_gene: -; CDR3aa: CASSPLADTQYF; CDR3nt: TGTGCCAGCAGCCCCCTCGCAGATACGCAGTATTTT
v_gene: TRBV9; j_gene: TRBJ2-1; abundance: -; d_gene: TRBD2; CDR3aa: CASSVGSGRLYNEQFF; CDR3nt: TGTGCCAGCAGCGTAGGGAGCGGGAGACTTTACAATGAGCAGTTCTTC
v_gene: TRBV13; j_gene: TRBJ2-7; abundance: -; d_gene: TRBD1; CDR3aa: CASSSLGQGPYEQYF; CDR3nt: TGTGCCAGCAGCTCCCTCGGACAGGGTCCCTACGAGCAGTACTTC
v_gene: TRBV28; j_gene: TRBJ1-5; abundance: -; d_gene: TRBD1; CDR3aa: CASSQDRLDQPQHF; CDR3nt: TGTGCCAGCAGTCAGGACAGGTTGGATCAGCCCCAGCATTTT
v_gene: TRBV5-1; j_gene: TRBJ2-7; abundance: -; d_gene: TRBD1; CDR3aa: CASSTGVSYEQYF; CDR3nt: TGCGCCAGCAGCACAGGGGTTTCCTACGAGCAGTACTTC
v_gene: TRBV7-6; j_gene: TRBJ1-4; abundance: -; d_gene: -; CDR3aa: CASSLGAGSNEKLFF; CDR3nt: TGTGCCAGCAGCTTAGGGGCGGGGAGTAATGAAAAACTGTTTTTT
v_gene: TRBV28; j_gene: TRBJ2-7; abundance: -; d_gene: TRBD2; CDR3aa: CASSLTAGATEQYF; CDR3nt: TGTGCCAGCAGTTTAACAGCGGGAGCGACTGAGCAGTACTTC
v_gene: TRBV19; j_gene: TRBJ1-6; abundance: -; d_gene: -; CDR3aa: CASSIGGASKSSYNSPLHF; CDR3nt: TGTGCCAGTAGTATAGGGGGGGCTTCGAAGAGCTCCTATAATTCACCCCTCCACTTT
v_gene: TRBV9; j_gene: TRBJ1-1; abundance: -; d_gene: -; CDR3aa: CASSVATGNTEAFF; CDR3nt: TGTGCCAGCAGCGTAGCCACAGGTAACACTGAAGCTTTCTTT
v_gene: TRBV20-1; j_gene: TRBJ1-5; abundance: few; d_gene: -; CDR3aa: CSASMQPQHF; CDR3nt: TGCAGTGCTAGCATGCAGCCCCAGCATTTT
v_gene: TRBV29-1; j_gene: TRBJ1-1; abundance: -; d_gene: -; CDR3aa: CSVMNTEAFF; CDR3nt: TGCAGCGTTATGAACACTGAAGCTTTCTTT
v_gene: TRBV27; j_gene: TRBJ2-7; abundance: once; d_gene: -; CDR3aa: CASSLLPAPLYEQYF; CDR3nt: TGTGCCAGCAGTTTATTGCCAGCCCCCCTATACGAGCAGTACTTC
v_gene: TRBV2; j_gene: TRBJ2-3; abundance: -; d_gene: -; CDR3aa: CASRRDTMGTDTQYF; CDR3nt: TGTGCCAGCAGGAGGGACACGATGGGCACAGATACGCAGTATTTT
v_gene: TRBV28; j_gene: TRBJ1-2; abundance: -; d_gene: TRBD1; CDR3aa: CASSLLQGDHGYTF; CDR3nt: TGTGCCAGCAGTCTACTACAGGGGGATCACGGCTACACCTTC
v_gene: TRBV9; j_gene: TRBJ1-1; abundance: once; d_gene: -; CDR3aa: CASSVAGEVYTEAFF; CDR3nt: TGTGCCAGCAGCGTAGCAGGGGAGGTGTACACTGAAGCTTTCTTT
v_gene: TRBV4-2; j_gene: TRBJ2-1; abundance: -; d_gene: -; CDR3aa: CASSQRRGSSYNEQFF; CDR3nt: TGTGCCAGCAGCCAAAGGCGGGGAAGTTCCTACAATGAGCAGTTCTTC
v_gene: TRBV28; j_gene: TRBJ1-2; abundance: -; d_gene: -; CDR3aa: CASRVGAYYGYTF; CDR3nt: TGTGCCAGCAGGGTGGGGGCATACTATGGCTACACCTTC
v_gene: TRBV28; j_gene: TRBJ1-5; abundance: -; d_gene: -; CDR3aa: CASTSQGLGGQPQHF; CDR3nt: TGTGCCAGCACCTCACAGGGCCTCGGGGGGCAGCCCCAGCATTTT
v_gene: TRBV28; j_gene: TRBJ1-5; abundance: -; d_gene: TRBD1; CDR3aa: CATAGSNRGFNQPQHF; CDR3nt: TGTGCCACCGCTGGTTCGAACAGGGGATTCAATCAGCCCCAGCATTTT
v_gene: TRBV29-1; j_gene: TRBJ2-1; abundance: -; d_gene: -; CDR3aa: CSVPGLSSYNEQFF; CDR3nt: TGCAGCGTCCCGGGCCTTAGCTCCTACAATGAGCAGTTCTTC